The 20 T cell receptor beta chains in this list originate from one sample, sequenced in a study of blood T cell repertoires in COVID-19. Sequencing used immunoSEQ multiplex PCR; TCRdb keeps in-frame clones, though not all of them. The sample lists 110,000 to 150,000 clones, around 86% occurring once. Input material: PBMCs or T cells enriched from blood (not recorded which). The receptors derive from a man in his 60s who had recovered from COVID-19.

The chain couples TRBV19 to TRBJ1-5; D is uncertain. The CDR3 is 13 amino acids. CDR1 is LNHDA, CDR2 SQIVND, per germline (reference sequence). The ends were cut back, 9 bases at V and 7 bases at J, with 16 bases in the middle. CDR3 bases: TGTGCCAGCCGGGAAGGGCAGGTCCAGCCCCAGCATTTT. Its protein is CASREGQVQPQHF.

The rearrangement joins TRBV5-1 to TRBJ1-1; D gene ambiguous. This CDR3 region has 15 residues. From germline, CDR1 is SGHRS and CDR2 YFSETQ. The V end lost 3 bases, the J end lost 1 base, and 13 bases lay between the germline ends. CDR3: CASSWAGRGNTEAFF. The CDR3 bases are TGCGCCAGCAGCTGGGCCGGACGGGGGAACACTGAAGCTTTCTTT.

In its sample, this clone was seen a few times. The chain joins TRBV5-5 to TRBJ1-5, with 9 bases identical to TRBD1. V was pared by 4 bases and J by 4 bases, with 3 bases of the junction left unmatched. Germline CDR1 and CDR2: SGHKS and YYEKEE (reference sequence). The CDR3 consists of 14 residues. DNA for the CDR3: TGTGCCAGCAGCAGGGACAGGGCGAATCAGCCCCAGCATTTT. Protein product: CASSRDRANQPQHF.

The genes are TRBV5-6 and TRBJ2-5, with 8 bases lining up with TRBD1. Losses at the gene ends were 4 bases for V and 2 bases for J; bases not matched to a gene: 7. The CDR3 is made up of 15 amino acids. Germline CDR1 is SGHDT and CDR2 is YYEEEE. CDR3 region: CASSHHGQGQETQYF. CDR3 nucleotides: TGTGCCAGCAGCCACCATGGACAGGGTCAAGAGACCCAGTACTTC.

The rearrangement links TRBV20-1 to TRBJ2-1, with a weak D call TRBD2 (5 bases). Germline CDR1 DFQATT, CDR2 SNEGSKA (reference sequence). The ends were cut back, 3 bases at V and 1 base at J, with 10 bases in the middle. The CDR3 has 14 amino acids. CDR3 sequence: CSASRAVSYNEQFF. The CDR3 bases are TGCAGTGCTAGTCGAGCGGTTTCCTACAATGAGCAGTTCTTC.

The count of this clone is one. The chain carries TRBV2 and TRBJ1-1; 7 nucleotides line up with TRBD1. The CDR3 spans 14 residues. The germline V gene encodes CDR1 SNHLY and CDR2 FYNNEI. Unmatched junction bases numbered 6, after V lost 5 bases and J lost 3 bases. The CDR3 loop is CASSLDRVDTEAFF. Written as DNA, the CDR3 is TGTGCCAGCAGTCTAGACAGGGTGGACACTGAAGCTTTCTTT.

Comment on this clone: One end of the junction does not line up with germline, which may come from a read error. This chain joins TRBV28 and TRBJ1-5; 8 bases are a match to TRBD1. CDR3 length equals 14 residues. Per germline, CDR1 MDHEN and CDR2 SYDVKM. The CDR3, as DNA: TGTGCCAGCAGTCGGGACAGGCGTATAAGTTCCAGCATTTTT. As protein: CASSRDRRISSSIF.

The CDR3: CASSPARLDFQETQYF. The DNA of the CDR3 is TGTGCCAGCTCACCAGCTCGACTAGACTTTCAAGAGACCCAGTACTTC. The V call is TRBV18, the J call TRBJ2-5; D is perhaps TRBD2 (6 bases). The CDR3 covers 16 residues. Trimming shortened V by 2 bases and J by 2 bases, and 15 bases separated the two germline ends. Germline CDR1 is KGHSH and CDR2 is LQKENI.

The genes are TRBV6-6 and TRBJ2-5; D may be TRBD1 (5 bases). With 6 bases removed from V and 1 base from J, the gap between germline ends came to 6 bases. Germline V gene sequence: CDR1 MNHNY, CDR2 SVGAGI (reference sequence). The CDR3 runs 12 residues. CDR3 sequence reads: CASSDSQETQYF. The CDR3, as DNA: TGTGCCAGCAGCGACAGCCAAGAGACCCAGTACTTC.

CDR3 nucleotides: TGTGCCAGCGGGACAGGGTTGTGGGGCTACACCTTC. This gives the protein CASGTGLWGYTF. The chain is built from TRBV6-5 and TRBJ1-2, with 9 bases fitting TRBD1. CDR3 size: 12 residues. The J segment lost 8 bases and the V segment lost 8 bases, leaving 6 bases of the junction unmatched. Germline CDR1 reads MNHEY; CDR2 reads SVGAGI.

The CDR3 DNA is TGTGCCAGCAGTTCTTTGGGGACTAGCGGCTACAATGAGCAGTTCTTC. It encodes CASSSLGTSGYNEQFF. The rearrangement links TRBV28 to TRBJ2-1; 11 bases match TRBD2. With V trimmed by 4 bases and J by 3 bases, 5 bases remained unmatched. The CDR3 contains 16 residues. CDR1 is MDHEN and CDR2 is SYDVKM in the germline V gene. The variable domain in full, with the rest retrieved from reference TRBV28 and TRBJ2-1, is DVKVTQSSRYLVKRTGEKVFLECVQDMDHENMFWYRQDPGLGLRLIYFSYDVKMKEKGDIPEGYSVSREKKERFSLILESASTNQTSMYLCASSSLGTSGYNEQFFGPGTRLTVL.

The J gene is TRBJ2-1, the V gene TRBV28; 11 positions agree with TRBD2. The CDR3 spans 12 residues. Germline loops: CDR1 MDHEN, CDR2 SYDVKM. V dropped 1 base and J dropped 16; count of bases not matched to a gene: 3. CDR3 protein: CASSLLAGGPFF. CDR3 nucleotide sequence: TGTGCCAGCAGTTTATTAGCGGGAGGGCCATTCTTC.

J is TRBJ1-3 and V is TRBV28, with TRBD1 identical over 8 bases. This CDR3 comprises 14 residues. Germline CDR1 is MDHEN and CDR2 is SYDVKM. V lost 6 bases and J lost 7; bases outside the gene matches: 8. Here the CDR3 reads CASSRGQSPNTIYF. The CDR3 DNA is TGTGCCAGCAGCAGGGGGCAGTCCCCGAACACCATATATTTT. The variable domain in full, completed from reference TRBV28 and TRBJ1-3, reads DVKVTQSSRYLVKRTGEKVFLECVQDMDHENMFWYRQDPGLGLRLIYFSYDVKMKEKGDIPEGYSVSREKKERFSLILESASTNQTSMYLCASSRGQSPNTIYFGEGSWLTVV.

This clone was picked up one time. This sequence joins TRBV27 and TRBJ2-3; TRBD2 might be the D (7 bases). Per the germline V gene, CDR1 is MNHEY and CDR2 is SMNVEV (reference sequence). This CDR3 region has 19 residues. The germline V and J ends were trimmed by 2 bases and 1 base, with 22 bases remaining between them. CDR3 loop: CASSLRSWTRGPGTDTQYF. Written as DNA, the CDR3 is TGTGCCAGCAGTTTACGGTCTTGGACGCGGGGGCCTGGCACAGATACGCAGTATTTT.

This clone was counted only a few times. V and J are TRBV29-1 and TRBJ2-5; a weak D match, TRBD1 (5 bases). The CDR3 has 13 amino acids. Germline V gene data show CDR1 as SQVTM and CDR2 as ANQGSEA. Trimming pared 2 bases from V and 5 bases from J, leaving 12 bases between. The CDR3, as DNA: TGCAGCGTTGAAAAAGGGGTGGGTGAGACCCAGTACTTC. As protein: CSVEKGVGETQYF.

This clone has just a few counts. The same CDR3 also results from other DNA sequences found in this sample. The chain links TRBV3-1 (or the pseudogene TRBV3-2) to TRBJ2-7, with 7 bases that match TRBD1. V gave up 3 bases and J gave up 1 base; unmatched junction bases: 3. Germline lookup yields CDR1 LGHDT and CDR2 YNNKEL (reference sequence). The CDR3 runs to 14 residues. The CDR3 DNA follows: TGTGCCAGCAGCCACGGACAGGCGTCCTACGAGCAGTACTTC. Residues: CASSHGQASYEQYF.

The chain is built from TRBV12-3 or TRBV12-4 and TRBJ2-2; 9 bases align to TRBD2. This CDR3 contains 13 residues. V dropped 10 bases and J dropped 7; count of bases not matched to a gene: 7. The CDR3 reads CANRRGGIGELFF. The DNA of the CDR3 is TGTGCCAACAGGCGGGGGGGAATCGGGGAGCTGTTTTTT.

Only one count was recorded for this clone. This sequence joins TRBV30 and TRBJ1-6; TRBD1 might be the D (5 bases). The CDR3 totals 14 residues. Trimming removed 3 bases from V and 6 bases from J, with 12 bases in between. Germline-derived CDR1 and CDR2 are GTSNPN and SVGIG (reference sequence). This CDR3 reads CAWSEDRSNSPLHF. In nucleotides, the CDR3 is TGTGCCTGGAGCGAAGACAGAAGTAATTCACCCCTCCACTTT.

This chain uses TRBV6-5 with TRBJ1-4; D might be TRBD1 (5 bases). Germline V gene data show CDR1 as MNHEY and CDR2 as SVGAGI. This CDR3 has 15 residues. Trimming took off 8 bases at V and 8 bases at J, with 21 bases between the two ends. In nucleotides, the CDR3 is TGTGCCAGCTGTTTGTTAGGGGCAGGAGACGAAAAACTGTTTTTT. Its protein product is CASCLLGAGDEKLFF.

This clone was found once. This chain connects TRBV11-2 to TRBJ2-1; 7 bases fit TRBD2. Germline loops: CDR1 SGHAT, CDR2 FQNNGV. This CDR3 spans 14 amino acids. V lost 5 bases to trimming and J lost 8 bases; unmatched junction nucleotides: 9. The DNA of the CDR3 is TGTGCCAGCAGCCTTCAGGGAGGGGTCGATGAGCAGTTCTTC. Its protein is CASSLQGGVDEQFF.